The rows below give T cell receptor beta chains drawn from one sample of a study of blood T cell repertoires in COVID-19. Sequenced by immunoSEQ multiplex PCR; TCRdb stores in-frame clones only, minus some. The data contain around 260,000 clones, roughly 85% of them singletons. The specimen sequenced was peripheral blood. All receptors derive from a woman in her forties or fifties who had recovered from COVID-19. CDR3s include the opening cysteine and the closing phenylalanine or tryptophan. D genes are given only for firm matches. Some rows have no size entry. The others give once, few or many, or a class for an expanded clone.

TRBJ2-7	NA	TRBV27	TRBD2	CASSLAGGMSEQYF	TGTGCCAGCAGTTTAGCGGGAGGAATGTCCGAGCAGTACTTC
TRBJ1-1	NA	TRBV27	TRBD1	CASSLRTRGRDTEAFF	TGTGCCAGCAGTTTAAGAACCAGGGGGCGCGACACTGAAGCTTTCTTT
TRBJ2-2	NA	TRBV19	NA	CASSIGWGPLNTGELFF	TGTGCCAGTAGTATAGGTTGGGGGCCATTGAACACCGGGGAGCTGTTTTTT
TRBJ1-2	NA	TRBV20-1	NA	CSASTQAVYGYTF	TGCAGTGCTAGTACCCAGGCCGTGTATGGCTACACCTTC
TRBJ1-2	NA	TRBV7-2	TRBD1	CASSTNRGGYTF	TGTGCCAGCAGCACAAACAGGGGTGGCTACACCTTC
TRBJ1-5	NA	TRBV2	TRBD1	CASSGGTGARRTQPQHF	TGTGCCAGCAGTGGGGGGACAGGGGCTAGAAGGACTCAGCCCCAGCATTTT
TRBJ2-7	NA	TRBV28	NA	CASSPDRGVGAGGEQYF	TGTGCCAGCAGTCCGGACAGGGGAGTAGGAGCGGGAGGGGAGCAGTACTTC
TRBJ2-1	NA	TRBV28	TRBD2	CASSFTGGGNEQFF	TGTGCCAGCAGTTTTACCGGGGGGGGAAATGAGCAGTTCTTC
TRBJ2-1	NA	TRBV7-2	NA	CASSFPSYNEQFF	TGTGCCAGCAGCTTTCCTAGTTACAATGAGCAGTTCTTC
TRBJ2-2	NA	TRBV6-5	TRBD1	CASTRTGNTGELFF	TGTGCCAGCACCCGGACAGGGAACACCGGGGAGCTGTTTTTT
TRBJ2-4	once	TRBV6-5	TRBD1	CASSSQDRAGKNIQYF	TGTGCCAGCAGTTCCCAGGACAGGGCGGGCAAAAACATTCAGTACTTC
TRBJ1-2	NA	TRBV12-3/TRBV12-4	NA	CASSLGQNYGYTF	TGTGCCAGCAGTTTAGGACAGAACTATGGCTACACCTTC
TRBJ2-1	NA	TRBV13	TRBD2	CASSLVRGGSSYNEQFF	TGTGCCAGCAGCTTAGTACGGGGCGGGAGCTCCTACAATGAGCAGTTCTTC
TRBJ2-3	NA	TRBV18	TRBD2	CASSPSPAGGGTDTQYF	TGTGCCAGCTCACCAAGCCCGGCGGGAGGGGGCACAGATACGCAGTATTTT
TRBJ2-7	NA	TRBV27	NA	CASSLRGYEQYF	TGTGCCAGCAGTTTAAGGGGTTACGAGCAGTACTTC
TRBJ2-2	NA	TRBV11-2	NA	CASSHPSGGAHTGELFF	TGTGCCAGCAGCCACCCCTCGGGCGGGGCCCACACCGGGGAGCTGTTTTTT
TRBJ2-3	NA	TRBV24-1	TRBD2	CATSDLAGDTDTQYF	TGTGCCACCAGTGATCTAGCGGGAGACACAGATACGCAGTATTTT
TRBJ2-2	NA	TRBV7-2	NA	CAGHLPRQEQNTGELFF	TGTGCCGGGCACCTTCCGCGACAGGAACAGAACACCGGGGAGCTGTTTTTT
TRBJ2-7	NA	TRBV5-4	TRBD2	CASSPGTSGGYEQYF	TGTGCCAGCAGCCCCGGGACTAGCGGGGGATACGAGCAGTACTTC
TRBJ2-6	NA	TRBV14	NA	CASSQQGWANVLTF	TGTGCCAGCAGCCAACAGGGGTGGGCCAACGTCCTGACTTTC
TRBJ1-2	NA	TRBV5-4	NA	CASSPRRDDGYTF	TGTGCCAGCAGCCCTAGACGGGATGATGGCTACACCTTC
TRBJ2-1	NA	TRBV19	TRBD2	CASSNPRASGSYDEQFF	TGTGCCAGTAGTAATCCGCGGGCTAGCGGGAGTTATGATGAGCAGTTCTTC
TRBJ1-1	NA	TRBV10-3	NA	CAIGLREGEAFF	TGTGCCATCGGGCTCAGGGAGGGTGAAGCTTTCTTT
TRBJ1-2	once	TRBV20-1	NA	CSARTGYGYTF	TGCAGTGCAAGAACAGGCTATGGCTACACCTTC
TRBJ2-7	NA	TRBV3-1/TRBV3-2	NA	CASSQTLQGYEQYF	TGTGCCAGCAGCCAAACCCTGCAGGGATACGAGCAGTACTTC
TRBJ1-2	NA	TRBV5-1	NA	CASSGGGNPESGYTF	TGCGCCAGCAGCGGGGGAGGTAATCCGGAATCGGGCTACACCTTC
TRBJ1-5	few	TRBV28	NA	CANSMGNNQPQHF	TGTGCCAACTCCATGGGCAACAATCAGCCCCAGCATTTT
TRBJ1-2	NA	TRBV19	TRBD1	CASSSDRGPYGYTF	TGTGCCAGTAGTAGTGACAGGGGACCCTATGGCTACACCTTC
TRBJ1-2	NA	TRBV27	NA	CASSLSEGTGYTF	TGTGCCAGCAGTTTATCCGAGGGAACTGGCTACACCTTC
TRBJ2-3	NA	TRBV5-4	TRBD2	CASSRSGGAGRISTDTQYF	TGTGCCAGCAGCCGTAGCGGGGGCGCCGGCCGTATTAGCACAGATACGCAGTATTTT
TRBJ2-2	NA	TRBV27	TRBD1	CASSLTGQLSIAGELFF	TGTGCCAGCAGTTTAACGGGACAGCTTTCTATTGCCGGGGAGCTGTTTTTT
TRBJ1-2	NA	TRBV7-9	TRBD1	CASSSMRSPDRGFGYTF	TGTGCCAGCAGCTCAATGCGGTCCCCCGACAGGGGGTTTGGCTACACCTTC
TRBJ2-1	NA	TRBV9	NA	CASSTVASSYNEQFF	TGTGCCAGCTCCACAGTTGCAAGCTCCTACAATGAGCAGTTCTTC